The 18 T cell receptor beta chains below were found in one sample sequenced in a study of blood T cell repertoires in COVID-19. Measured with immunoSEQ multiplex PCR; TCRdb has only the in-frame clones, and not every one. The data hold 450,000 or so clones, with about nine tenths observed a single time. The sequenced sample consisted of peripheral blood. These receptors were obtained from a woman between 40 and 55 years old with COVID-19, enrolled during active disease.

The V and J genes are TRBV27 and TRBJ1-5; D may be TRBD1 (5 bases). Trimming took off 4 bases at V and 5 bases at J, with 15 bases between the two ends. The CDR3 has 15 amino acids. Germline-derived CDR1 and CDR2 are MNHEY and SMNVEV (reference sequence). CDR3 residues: CASSSYRGYDQPQHF. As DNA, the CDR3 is TGTGCCAGCAGTTCCTATAGGGGCTACGATCAGCCCCAGCATTTT.

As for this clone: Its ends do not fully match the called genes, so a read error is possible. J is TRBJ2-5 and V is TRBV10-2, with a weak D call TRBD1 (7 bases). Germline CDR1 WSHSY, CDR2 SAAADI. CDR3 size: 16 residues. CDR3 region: CASRDRAGLSQETQYF. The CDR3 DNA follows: TGCGCCAGCCGTGACAGGGCGGGGCTATCCCAAGAGACCCAGTACTTC.

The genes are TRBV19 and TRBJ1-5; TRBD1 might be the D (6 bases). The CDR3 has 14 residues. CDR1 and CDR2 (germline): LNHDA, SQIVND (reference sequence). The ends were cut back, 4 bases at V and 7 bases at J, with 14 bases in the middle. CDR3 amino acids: CASSTSQGRQPQHF. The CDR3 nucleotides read TGTGCCAGTAGTACCTCACAGGGACGGCAGCCCCAGCATTTT.

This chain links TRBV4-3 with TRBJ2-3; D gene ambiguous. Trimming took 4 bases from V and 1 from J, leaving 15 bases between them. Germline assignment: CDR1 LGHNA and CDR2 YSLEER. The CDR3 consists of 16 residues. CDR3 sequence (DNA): TGCGCCAGCAGCCCAAGACTTGACGACCGCACAGATACGCAGTATTTT. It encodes CASSPRLDDRTDTQYF.

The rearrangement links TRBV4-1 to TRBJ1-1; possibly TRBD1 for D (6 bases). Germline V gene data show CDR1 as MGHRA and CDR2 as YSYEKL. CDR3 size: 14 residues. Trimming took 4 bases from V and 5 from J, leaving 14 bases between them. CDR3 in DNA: TGCGCCAGCAGCCGCTTCAGGGGCGAGACTGAAGCTTTCTTT. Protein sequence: CASSRFRGETEAFF.

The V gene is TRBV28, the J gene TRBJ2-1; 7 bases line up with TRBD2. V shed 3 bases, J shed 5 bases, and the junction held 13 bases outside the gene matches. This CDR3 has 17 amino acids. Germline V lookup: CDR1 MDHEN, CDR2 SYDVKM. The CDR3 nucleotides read TGTGCCAGCAGTTTGGCTCGGGGAGGGAGGGTAAACAATGAGCAGTTCTTC. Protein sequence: CASSLARGGRVNNEQFF.

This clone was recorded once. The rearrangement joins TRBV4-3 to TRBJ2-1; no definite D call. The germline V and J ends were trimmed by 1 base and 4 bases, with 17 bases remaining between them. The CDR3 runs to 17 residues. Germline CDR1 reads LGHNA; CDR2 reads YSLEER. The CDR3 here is CASSQGGVLEVYNEQFF. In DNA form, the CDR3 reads TGCGCCAGCAGCCAAGGCGGCGTCCTAGAGGTTTACAATGAGCAGTTCTTC.

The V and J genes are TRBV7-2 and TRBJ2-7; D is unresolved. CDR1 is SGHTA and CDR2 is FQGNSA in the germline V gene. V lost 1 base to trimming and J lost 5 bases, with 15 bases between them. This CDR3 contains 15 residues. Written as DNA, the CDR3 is TGTGCCAGCAGCTTAGAGTACTACACCCCCAACGAGCAGTACTTC. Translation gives CASSLEYYTPNEQYF.

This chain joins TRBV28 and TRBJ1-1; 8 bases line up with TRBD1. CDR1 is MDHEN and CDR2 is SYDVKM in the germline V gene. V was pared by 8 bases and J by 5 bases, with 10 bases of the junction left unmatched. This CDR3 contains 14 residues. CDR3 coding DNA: TGTGCCAGCTCAAGGTCAGGGGGCAGTACTGAAGCTTTCTTT. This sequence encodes CASSRSGGSTEAFF.

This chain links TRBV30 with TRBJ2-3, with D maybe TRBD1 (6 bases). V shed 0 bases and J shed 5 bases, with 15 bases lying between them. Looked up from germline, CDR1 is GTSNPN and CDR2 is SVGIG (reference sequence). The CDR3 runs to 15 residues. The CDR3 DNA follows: TGTGCCTGGAGTGTACGTGGGGGCGTGGTAGATACGCAGTATTTT. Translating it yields CAWSVRGGVVDTQYF.

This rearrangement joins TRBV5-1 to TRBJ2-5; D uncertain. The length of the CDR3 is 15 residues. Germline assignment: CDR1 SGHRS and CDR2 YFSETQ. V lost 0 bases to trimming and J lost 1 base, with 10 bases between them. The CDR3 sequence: CASSLVPGSQETQYF. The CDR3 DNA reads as TGCGCCAGCAGCTTGGTCCCAGGCAGCCAAGAGACCCAGTACTTC.

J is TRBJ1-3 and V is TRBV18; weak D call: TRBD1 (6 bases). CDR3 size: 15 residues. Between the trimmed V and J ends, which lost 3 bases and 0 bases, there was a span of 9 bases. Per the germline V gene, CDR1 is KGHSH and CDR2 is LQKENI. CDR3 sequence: CASSPNRDSGNTIYF. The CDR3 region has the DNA TGTGCCAGCTCACCGAACAGGGACTCTGGAAACACCATATATTTT.

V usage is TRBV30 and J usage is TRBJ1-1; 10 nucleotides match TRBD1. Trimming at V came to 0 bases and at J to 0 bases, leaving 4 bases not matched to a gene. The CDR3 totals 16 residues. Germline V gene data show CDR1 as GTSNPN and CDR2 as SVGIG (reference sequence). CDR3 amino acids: CAWSVRQGAVNTEAFF. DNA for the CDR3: TGTGCCTGGAGTGTACGACAGGGGGCTGTGAACACTGAAGCTTTCTTT.

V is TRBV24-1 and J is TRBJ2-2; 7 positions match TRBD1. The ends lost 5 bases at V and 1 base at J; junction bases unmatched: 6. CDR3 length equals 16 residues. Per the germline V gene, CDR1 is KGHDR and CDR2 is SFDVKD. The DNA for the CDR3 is TGTGCCACCAGTGCTACAGGGGCGTTGAACACCGGGGAGCTGTTTTTT. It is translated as CATSATGALNTGELFF.

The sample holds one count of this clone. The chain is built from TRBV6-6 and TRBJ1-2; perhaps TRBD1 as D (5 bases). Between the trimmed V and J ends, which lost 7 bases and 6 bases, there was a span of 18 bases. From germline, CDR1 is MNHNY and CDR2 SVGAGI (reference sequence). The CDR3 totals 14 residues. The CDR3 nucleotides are TGTGCCAGCACCGATCTTGGGGGGGGAGATGGCTACACCTTC. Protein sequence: CASTDLGGGDGYTF.

CDR3 loop: CASSLLDLTSLEQFF. The CDR3 nucleotides read TGTGCCAGCAGCTTACTGGACCTAACTAGTCTTGAGCAGTTCTTC. The chain has TRBV7-2 and TRBJ2-1; D is possibly TRBD2 (5 bases). Germline CDR1 is SGHTA and CDR2 is FQGNSA. V gave up 2 bases and J gave up 9 bases, with 17 bases separating them. The CDR3 is made up of 15 amino acids.

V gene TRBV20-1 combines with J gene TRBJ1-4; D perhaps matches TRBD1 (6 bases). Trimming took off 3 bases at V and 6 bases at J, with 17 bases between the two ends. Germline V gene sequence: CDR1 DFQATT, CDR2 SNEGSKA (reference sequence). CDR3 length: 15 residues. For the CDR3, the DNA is TGCAGTGCTAGTGAATCAGGGGCGATAGATGAAAAACTGTTTTTT. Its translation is CSASESGAIDEKLFF.

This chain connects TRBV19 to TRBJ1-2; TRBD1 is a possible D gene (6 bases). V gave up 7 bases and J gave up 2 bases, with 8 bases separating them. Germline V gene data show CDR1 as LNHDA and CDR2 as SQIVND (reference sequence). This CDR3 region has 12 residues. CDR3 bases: TGTGCCAGTACGGACAGCAACTATGGCTACACCTTC. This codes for CASTDSNYGYTF. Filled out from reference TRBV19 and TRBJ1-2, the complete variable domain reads DGGITQSPKYLFRKEGQNVTLSCEQNLNHDAMYWYRQDPGQGLRLIYYSQIVNDFQKGDIAEGYSVSREKKESFPLTVTSAQKNPTAFYLCASTDSNYGYTFGSGTRLTVV.